This passage covers 25 T cell receptor beta chains from one sample sequenced in a study of beta chain features in type 1 diabetes (dated by TCRdb to 2016 to 2019). To prepare the library, the immunoSEQ multiplex PCR assay was applied. The entire amount of isolated RNA was reverse transcribed using the High Capacity cDNA Reverse Transcription Kit, so the sequenced TCRB transcripts were expressed ones. TCRdb stores this immuneACCESS table with in-frame sequences only. Part of the clones is absent; in the studies checked, under half of the shortfall reflects unresolved V genes, and no reason is known for the rest. Present in this sample are about 150,000 clones, around 10% of which were seen just once. Roughly 2% of the sample lies in the top ten. Sequences were obtained from central memory CD4+ T cells from blood. Receptors were obtained from a man aged 18 to 29 in good health.

In this sample, this clone turned up a few times. Other DNA sequences in this sample translate to the same CDR3. The CDR3 nucleotides are TGTGCCAGCAGGGACAATCAGCCCCAGCATTTT. Protein product: CASRDNQPQHF. The chain joins TRBV28 to TRBJ1-5, with D unresolved. The V end was cut by 6 bases, the J end by 3 bases, with 3 bases between. The V gene's germline CDR1 is MDHEN and CDR2 SYDVKM. The CDR3 covers 11 residues.

The rearrangement links TRBV5-1 to TRBJ1-1; D gene unclear. Germline V CDR1 and CDR2: SGHRS, YFSETQ. Trimming left V 4 bases short and J 2 bases short, with 12 bases between. The CDR3 has 14 residues. This CDR3 reads CASSSGEVNTEAFF. The DNA for the CDR3 is TGCGCCAGCAGCAGCGGCGAGGTAAACACTGAAGCTTTCTTT.

This chain links TRBV7-2 with TRBJ2-1; no clear D gene. There are 18 residues in the CDR3. Looked up from germline, CDR1 is SGHTA and CDR2 is FQGNSA. Trimming took off 5 bases at V and 0 bases at J, with 20 bases between the two ends. In DNA, the CDR3 is TGTGCCAGCAGCAATCCCTTGCGAACCCCGAGCTCCTACAATGAGCAGTTCTTC. Protein product: CASSNPLRTPSSYNEQFF.

This clone has just a few counts. The chain recombines TRBV7-9 with TRBJ1-5, with D maybe TRBD1 (5 bases). The germline gives CDR1 SEHNR, CDR2 FQNEAQ (reference sequence). This CDR3 has 15 amino acids. Trimming took 1 base from V and 0 from J, leaving 7 bases between them. CDR3 DNA: TGTGCCAGCAGCTTAGGAGACAGTAGCAATCAGCCCCAGCATTTT. Translation gives CASSLGDSSNQPQHF.

This clone was counted ten times or more. The chain employs TRBV29-1 and TRBJ2-7; no reliable D call. Germline CDR1 reads SQVTM; CDR2 reads ANQGSEA. This CDR3 is built from 13 residues. V lost 7 bases and J 4 bases, leaving 17 bases between the germline ends. CDR3 nucleotide sequence: TGCAGCGCCACGGGCAGGAACGAGTACGAGCAGTACTTC. This codes for CSATGRNEYEQYF.

This clone has only a few counts. V usage is TRBV5-1 and J usage is TRBJ2-7, with D unresolved. The V and J ends lost 0 bases and 4 bases respectively, with 8 bases between them. The CDR3 spans 13 residues. CDR1 is SGHRS, CDR2 YFSETQ, per germline. The CDR3: CASSLVPKYEQYF. As DNA, the CDR3 is TGCGCCAGCAGCTTGGTGCCCAAGTACGAGCAGTACTTC.

The V gene is TRBV7-2, the J gene TRBJ1-5; D is possibly TRBD1 (6 bases). Germline CDR1 is SGHTA and CDR2 is FQGNSA. V lost 5 bases, J lost 7 bases, and 15 bases lay in between. The CDR3 totals 14 residues. The CDR3 nucleotides are TGTGCCAGCAGCCAACAGGGTCTTGGGCAGCCCCAGCATTTT. The encoded protein is CASSQQGLGQPQHF.

The chain is built from TRBV4-1 and TRBJ1-5, with 8 bases fitting TRBD1. Germline CDR1 is MGHRA and CDR2 is YSYEKL. The CDR3 consists of 13 residues. Losses at the gene ends were 8 bases for V and 7 bases for J; bases not matched to a gene: 7. CDR3 nucleotide sequence: TGCGCCAGCCGACAGGGGTACGAACAGCCCCAGCATTTT. Its protein is CASRQGYEQPQHF.

This clone was observed a few times. This chain joins TRBV7-9 and TRBJ2-1, with D possibly matching TRBD2 (6 bases). CDR1 SEHNR and CDR2 FQNEAQ come from the germline V gene (reference sequence). V was cut by 5 bases and J by 4 bases, with 12 bases left in between. The CDR3 is made up of 14 amino acids. The CDR3 sequence: CASSPLGGYNEQFF. CDR3 nucleotide sequence: TGTGCCAGCAGCCCTTTGGGGGGTTACAATGAGCAGTTCTTC.

This clone was detected a few times. The chain joins TRBV7-2 to TRBJ1-1; D unclear. The CDR3 length is 13 residues. The V end was cut by 1 base, the J end by 2 bases, with 5 bases between. Germline V gene lookup returns CDR1 SGHTA and CDR2 FQGNSA. The CDR3: CASSLVPNTEAFF. As DNA, the CDR3 is TGTGCCAGCAGCTTAGTCCCCAACACTGAAGCTTTCTTT.

This chain connects TRBV21-1 to TRBJ2-1. TRBV21-1 is described as a pseudogene. This CDR3 has 15 residues. The CDR3 DNA is TGTGCCAGCAGCACTGCCGGGACCTCCTACAATGAGCAGTTCTTC. Translated, it gives CASSTAGTSYNEQFF.

The chain employs TRBV28 and TRBJ2-1; D uncertain. Germline-derived CDR1 and CDR2 are MDHEN and SYDVKM. The CDR3 is 15 residues long. Trimming left V 3 bases short and J 5 bases short, with 14 bases between. The CDR3 DNA follows: TGTGCCAGCAGTTTCCTTACTCGCAGAGACAATGAGCAGTTCTTC. Translated, it gives CASSFLTRRDNEQFF.

This clone has more than one count but fewer than ten. The rearrangement links TRBV28 to TRBJ2-5, with no clear D. CDR3 length: 14 amino acids. CDR1 and CDR2 from the germline V gene are MDHEN and SYDVKM. Trimming removed 3 bases from V and 3 bases from J, with 11 bases in between. In nucleotides, the CDR3 is TGTGCCAGCAGTTTGGGCTCGGAAAAAGAGACCCAGTACTTC. It specifies CASSLGSEKETQYF.

This clone was seen a handful of times. V and J are TRBV28 and TRBJ2-7, with D unclear. The CDR3 has 13 residues. In germline, CDR1 is MDHEN, CDR2 SYDVKM. The V end was cut by 5 bases, the J end by 3 bases, with 11 bases between. This chain's CDR3 is CASSVPPIYEQYF. The CDR3 DNA sequence: TGTGCCAGCAGTGTACCCCCCATCTACGAGCAGTACTTC.

Many counts were recorded for this clone. The sample contains more than one DNA sequence encoding this CDR3. The J gene is TRBJ2-7, the V gene TRBV7-2; D gene uncertain. This CDR3 is built from 12 residues. In germline, CDR1 is SGHTA, CDR2 FQGNSA. V was clipped by 1 base and J by 2 bases, with 3 bases between them. The CDR3 region is CASSLGAYEQYF. CDR3 nucleotide sequence: TGTGCCAGCAGCTTAGGGGCCTACGAGCAGTACTTC.

This clone was picked up many times. J is TRBJ1-4 and V is TRBV28, with a possible D match to TRBD1 (6 bases). The V end lost 4 bases, the J end lost 16 bases, and 19 bases lay between the germline ends. In germline, CDR1 is MDHEN, CDR2 SYDVKM. This CDR3 contains 13 residues. The CDR3 here is CASSSNHQQGPFF. CDR3 coding DNA: TGTGCCAGCAGTTCCAATCACCAACAGGGACCGTTTTTT.

This clone showed up just a few times. The chain carries TRBV7-2 and TRBJ2-5; D ambiguous. Germline values: CDR1 SGHTA, CDR2 FQGNSA. With 2 bases removed from V and 5 bases from J, the gap between germline ends came to 18 bases. The CDR3 spans 16 residues. The CDR3 DNA reads TGTGCCAGCAGCTTAAGTCTTCCGGGTGGTTTGGAGACCCAGTACTTC. Its translation: CASSLSLPGGLETQYF. The entire variable domain, with the rest obtained from reference TRBV7-2 and TRBJ2-5, is as follows: GAGVSQSPSNKVTEKGKDVELRCDPISGHTALYWYRQSLGQGLEFLIYFQGNSAPDKSGLPSDRFSAERTGGSVSTLTIQRTQQEDSAVYLCASSLSLPGGLETQYFGPGTRLLVL.

This clone was detected a few times. This chain connects TRBV27 to TRBJ1-4, with 10 bases aligning to TRBD1. The germline gives CDR1 MNHEY, CDR2 SMNVEV (reference sequence). After removal of 6 bases from V and 6 bases from J, the junction contained 7 bases not matched to a gene. The CDR3 is made up of 15 amino acids. The CDR3: CASSRGDRGYEKLFF. DNA for the CDR3: TGTGCCAGCAGCCGGGGGGACAGGGGATATGAAAAACTGTTTTTT. Using reference TRBV27 and TRBJ1-4 for the parts outside the CDR3, the full variable domain is EAQVTQNPRYLITVTGKKLTVTCSQNMNHEYMSWYRQDPGLGLRQIYYSMNVEVTDKGDVPEGYKVSRKEKRNFPLILESPSPNQTSLYFCASSRGDRGYEKLFFGSGTQLSVL.

The J gene is TRBJ2-3, the V gene TRBV15; tentative D call: TRBD2 (6 bases). The V gene's germline CDR1 is LNHNV and CDR2 YYDKDF (reference sequence). This CDR3 is built from 16 residues. The V and J ends lost 1 base and 0 bases respectively, with 11 bases between them. CDR3 residues: CATSRGGGLSTDTQYF. The DNA for the CDR3 is TGTGCCACCAGCAGAGGGGGAGGCCTTAGCACAGATACGCAGTATTTT.

The V and J genes are TRBV14 and TRBJ2-1; D might be TRBD1 (5 bases). The CDR3 spans 18 residues. The V gene's germline CDR1 is SGHDN and CDR2 FVKESK. The germline V and J ends were trimmed by 4 bases and 3 bases, with 22 bases remaining between them. The CDR3 DNA is TGTGCCAGCAGCCGCAAGGTGGCGGCCAGGGCCCACTACAATGAGCAGTTCTTC. Residues: CASSRKVAARAHYNEQFF.

CDR3 DNA sequence: TGTGCCAGCAGCCGTATCCCGGGACAGGGGCTCACAGATACGCAGTATTTT. It is translated as CASSRIPGQGLTDTQYF. The chain has TRBV14 and TRBJ2-3, with 10 bases identical to TRBD1. CDR3 size: 17 residues. Germline V gene data show CDR1 as SGHDN and CDR2 as FVKESK. The V segment lost 4 bases and the J segment 2 bases; nucleotides outside the gene matches: 9. Drawing the rest from reference TRBV14 and TRBJ2-3, the complete variable domain is EAGVTQFPSHSVIEKGQTVTLRCDPISGHDNLYWYRRVMGKEIKFLLHFVKESKQDESGMPNNRFLAERTGGTYSTLKVQPAELEDSGVYFCASSRIPGQGLTDTQYFGPGTRLTVL.

This clone was seen more than once but under ten times. The V and J genes are TRBV10-3 and TRBJ2-7; 11 bases align to TRBD1. The trim removed 5 bases at V and 2 bases at J, leaving 8 bases unmatched. CDR1 and CDR2 from the germline V gene are ENHRY and SYGVKD. The CDR3 is 16 amino acids. The CDR3 loop reads CAISSTGTGGAYEQYF. As DNA, the CDR3 is TGTGCCATCAGTTCGACCGGGACAGGGGGAGCCTACGAGCAGTACTTC.

There are a few counts of this clone. J is TRBJ1-1 and V is TRBV14; TRBD1 is a possible D gene (6 bases). The CDR3 is 15 residues long. V gave up 4 bases and J gave up 1 base, with 13 bases separating them. Germline CDR1 SGHDN, CDR2 FVKESK. DNA of the CDR3: TGTGCCAGCAGCCCCCTCCGGGACAAGAACACTGAAGCTTTCTTT. This codes for CASSPLRDKNTEAFF.

This clone was seen more than once but under ten times. V gene TRBV9 combines with J gene TRBJ2-5; D may be TRBD1 (5 bases). The CDR3 runs to 13 residues. Trimming removed 0 bases from V and 2 bases from J, with 5 bases in between. In germline, CDR1 is SGDLS, CDR2 YYNGEE. CDR3 residues: CASSVEGQETQYF. In DNA form, the CDR3 reads TGTGCCAGCAGCGTAGAGGGGCAAGAGACCCAGTACTTC.

Only a few counts were recorded for this clone. The rearrangement joins TRBV10-3 to TRBJ2-5; 8 nucleotides line up with TRBD2. Germline V gives CDR1 ENHRY, CDR2 SYGVKD. The CDR3 covers 14 residues. Trimming at V came to 8 bases and at J to 4 bases, leaving 9 bases not matched to a gene. The CDR3: CAISAGGLGETQYF. CDR3 DNA: TGTGCCATCTCGGCGGGGGGCCTAGGAGAGACCCAGTACTTC.